This note documents a single TCR beta chain sequence. Deletions cut 4 bases from V and 0 bases from J, with 14 bases between. This CDR3 spans 15 amino acids. The germline gives CDR1 SGHDT, CDR2 YYEEEE. The data were obtained in a study of blood T cell repertoires in COVID-19. Assay used: immunoSEQ multiplex PCR; TCRdb lists only in-frame clones, some missing. The sample carries some 260,000 clones, around nine tenths recorded once. This TCR was recovered from a woman younger than 30 who had recovered from COVID-19. What was sequenced was PBMCs or T cells enriched from blood (not recorded which). This chain connects TRBV5-6 to TRBJ2-7; TRBD1 is a possible D gene (6 bases). The CDR3 here is CASSDTGTYSYEQYF. The CDR3 nucleotides read TGTGCCAGCAGCGACACAGGGACGTACTCCTACGAGCAGTACTTC.